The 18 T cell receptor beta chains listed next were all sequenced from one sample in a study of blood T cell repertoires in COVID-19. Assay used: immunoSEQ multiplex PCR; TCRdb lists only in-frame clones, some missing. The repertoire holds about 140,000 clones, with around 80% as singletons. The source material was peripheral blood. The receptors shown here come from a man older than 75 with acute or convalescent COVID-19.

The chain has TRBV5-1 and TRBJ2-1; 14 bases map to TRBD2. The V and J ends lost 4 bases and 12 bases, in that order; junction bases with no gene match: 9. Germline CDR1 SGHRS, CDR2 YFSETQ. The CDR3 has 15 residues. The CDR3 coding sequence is TGCGCCAGCAGCCCGACTAGCGGGGGGGCAGGGTCGCAGTTCTTC. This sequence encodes CASSPTSGGAGSQFF.

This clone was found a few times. The CDR3 nucleotides are TGTGCCAGCCGGACAGGGGGGAACACTGAAGCTTTCTTT. Amino acids: CASRTGGNTEAFF. This chain links TRBV6-5 with TRBJ1-1, with 10 bases lining up with TRBD1. The junction had 1 base not matched to a gene; V was cut back by 8 bases and J by 1 base. The CDR3 extends over 13 amino acids. Germline-derived CDR1 and CDR2 are MNHEY and SVGAGI.

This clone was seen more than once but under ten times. CDR3 coding DNA: TGTGCCAGCAGTTTCGGCGGGGGTTCCTACGAGCAGTACTTC. Protein sequence: CASSFGGGSYEQYF. The chain is built from TRBV7-9 and TRBJ2-7, with 7 bases that match TRBD2. The germline V gene encodes CDR1 SEHNR and CDR2 FQNEAQ (reference sequence). CDR3 length: 14 amino acids. V dropped 6 bases and J dropped 1; count of bases not matched to a gene: 6.

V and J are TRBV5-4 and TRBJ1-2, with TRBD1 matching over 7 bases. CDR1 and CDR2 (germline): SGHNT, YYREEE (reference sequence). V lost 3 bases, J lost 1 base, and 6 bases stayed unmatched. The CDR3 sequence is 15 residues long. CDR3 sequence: CASSSPRQGNYGYTF. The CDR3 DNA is TGTGCCAGCAGCTCGCCCCGACAGGGTAACTATGGCTACACCTTC.

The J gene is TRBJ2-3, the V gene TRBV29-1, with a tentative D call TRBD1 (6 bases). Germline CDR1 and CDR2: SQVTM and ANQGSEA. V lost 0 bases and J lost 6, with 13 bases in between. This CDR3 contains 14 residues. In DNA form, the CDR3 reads TGCAGCGTTGAAGAACAGGGAGCAGGGGATACGCAGTATTTT. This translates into CSVEEQGAGDTQYF.

CDR3 amino acids: CATSDSDRLAGYTF. The CDR3 nucleotides read TGTGCCACCAGTGATTCGGACAGGTTGGCTGGCTACACCTTC. This sequence joins TRBV24-1 and TRBJ1-2; 7 bases are shared with TRBD1. The CDR3 consists of 14 residues. The ends lost 2 bases at V and 7 bases at J; junction bases unmatched: 6. The germline V gene has CDR1 KGHDR and CDR2 SFDVKD.

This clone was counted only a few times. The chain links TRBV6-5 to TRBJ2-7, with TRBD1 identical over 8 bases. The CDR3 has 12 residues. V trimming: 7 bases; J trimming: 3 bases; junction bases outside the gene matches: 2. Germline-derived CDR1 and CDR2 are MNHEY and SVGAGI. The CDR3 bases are TGTGCCAGCAAAGGACAGGGCTACGAGCAGTACTTC. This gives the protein CASKGQGYEQYF.

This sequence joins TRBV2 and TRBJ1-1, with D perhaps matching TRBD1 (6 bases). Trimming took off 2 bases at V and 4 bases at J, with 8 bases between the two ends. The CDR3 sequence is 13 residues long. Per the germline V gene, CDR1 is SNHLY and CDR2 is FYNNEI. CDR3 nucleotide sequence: TGTGCCAGCAGTGAACAGGGGCCCACTGAAGCTTTCTTT. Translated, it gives CASSEQGPTEAFF.

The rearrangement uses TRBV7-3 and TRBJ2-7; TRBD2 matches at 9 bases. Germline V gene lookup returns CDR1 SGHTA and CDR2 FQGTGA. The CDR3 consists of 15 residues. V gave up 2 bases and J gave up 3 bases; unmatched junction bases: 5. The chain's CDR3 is CASSLSSGAGYEQYF. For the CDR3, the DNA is TGTGCCAGCAGCTTATCTAGCGGGGCGGGCTACGAGCAGTACTTC.

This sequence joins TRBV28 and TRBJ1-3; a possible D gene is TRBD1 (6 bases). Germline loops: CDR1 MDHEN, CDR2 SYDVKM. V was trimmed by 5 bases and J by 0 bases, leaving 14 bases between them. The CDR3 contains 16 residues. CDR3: CASSSQGHSSGNTIYF. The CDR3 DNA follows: TGTGCCAGCAGTAGCCAGGGACATAGCTCTGGAAACACCATATATTTT.

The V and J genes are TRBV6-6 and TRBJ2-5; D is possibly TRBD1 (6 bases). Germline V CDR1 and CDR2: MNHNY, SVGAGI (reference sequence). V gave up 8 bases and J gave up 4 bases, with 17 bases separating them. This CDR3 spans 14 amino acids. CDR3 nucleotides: TGTGCCAGCTCCGACTCGGGACAAGGAGAGACCCAGTACTTC. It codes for CASSDSGQGETQYF.

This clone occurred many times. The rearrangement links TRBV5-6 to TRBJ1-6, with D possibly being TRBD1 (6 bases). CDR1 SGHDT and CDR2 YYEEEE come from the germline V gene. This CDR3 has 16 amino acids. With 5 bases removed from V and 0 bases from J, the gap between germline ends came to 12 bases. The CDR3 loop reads CASRSDRSSYNSPLHF. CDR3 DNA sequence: TGTGCCAGCAGATCAGACAGGAGCTCCTATAATTCACCCCTCCACTTT. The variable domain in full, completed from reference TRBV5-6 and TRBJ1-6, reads DAGVTQSPTHLIKTRGQQVTLRCSPKSGHDTVSWYQQALGQGPQFIFQYYEEEERQRGNFPDRFSGHQFPNYSSELNVNALLLGDSALYLCASRSDRSSYNSPLHFGNGTRLTVT.

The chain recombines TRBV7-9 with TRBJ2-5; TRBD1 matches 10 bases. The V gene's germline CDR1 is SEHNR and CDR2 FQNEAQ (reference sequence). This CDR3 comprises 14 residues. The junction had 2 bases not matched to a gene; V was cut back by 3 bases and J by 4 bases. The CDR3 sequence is CASSFDRGRETQYF. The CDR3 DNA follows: TGTGCCAGCAGCTTCGACAGGGGGCGAGAGACCCAGTACTTC.

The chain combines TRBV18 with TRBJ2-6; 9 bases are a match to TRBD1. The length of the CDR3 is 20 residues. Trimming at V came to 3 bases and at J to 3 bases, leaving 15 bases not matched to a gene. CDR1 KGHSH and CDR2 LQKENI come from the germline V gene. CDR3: CASSPSTPGQGVFGANVLTF. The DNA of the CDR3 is TGTGCCAGCTCACCGTCCACTCCGGGACAGGGTGTCTTTGGGGCCAACGTCCTGACTTTC.

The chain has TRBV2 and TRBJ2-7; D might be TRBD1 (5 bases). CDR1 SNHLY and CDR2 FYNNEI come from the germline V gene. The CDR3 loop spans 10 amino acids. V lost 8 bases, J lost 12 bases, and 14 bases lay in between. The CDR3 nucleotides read TGTGCCAGCTCTTCGGTGGGGCTGTACTTC. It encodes CASSSVGLYF.

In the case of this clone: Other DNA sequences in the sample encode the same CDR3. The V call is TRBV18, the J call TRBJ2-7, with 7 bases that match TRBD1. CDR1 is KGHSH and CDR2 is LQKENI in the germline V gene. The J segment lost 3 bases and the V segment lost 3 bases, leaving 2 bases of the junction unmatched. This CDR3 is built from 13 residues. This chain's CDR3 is CASSPGQDYEQYF. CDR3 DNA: TGTGCCAGCTCACCCGGACAGGACTACGAGCAGTACTTC.

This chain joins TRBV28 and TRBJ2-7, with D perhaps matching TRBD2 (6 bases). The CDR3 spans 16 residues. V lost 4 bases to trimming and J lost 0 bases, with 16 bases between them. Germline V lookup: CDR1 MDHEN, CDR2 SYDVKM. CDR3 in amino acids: CASSSKTRVVSYEQYF. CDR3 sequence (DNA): TGTGCCAGCAGTTCTAAGACTAGGGTCGTCTCCTACGAGCAGTACTTC.

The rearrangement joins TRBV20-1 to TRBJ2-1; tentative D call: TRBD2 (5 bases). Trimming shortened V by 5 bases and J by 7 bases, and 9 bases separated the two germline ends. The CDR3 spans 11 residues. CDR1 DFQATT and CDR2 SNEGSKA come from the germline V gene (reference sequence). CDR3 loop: CSAGRKNEQFF. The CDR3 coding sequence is TGCAGTGCTGGGAGAAAAAATGAGCAGTTCTTC.